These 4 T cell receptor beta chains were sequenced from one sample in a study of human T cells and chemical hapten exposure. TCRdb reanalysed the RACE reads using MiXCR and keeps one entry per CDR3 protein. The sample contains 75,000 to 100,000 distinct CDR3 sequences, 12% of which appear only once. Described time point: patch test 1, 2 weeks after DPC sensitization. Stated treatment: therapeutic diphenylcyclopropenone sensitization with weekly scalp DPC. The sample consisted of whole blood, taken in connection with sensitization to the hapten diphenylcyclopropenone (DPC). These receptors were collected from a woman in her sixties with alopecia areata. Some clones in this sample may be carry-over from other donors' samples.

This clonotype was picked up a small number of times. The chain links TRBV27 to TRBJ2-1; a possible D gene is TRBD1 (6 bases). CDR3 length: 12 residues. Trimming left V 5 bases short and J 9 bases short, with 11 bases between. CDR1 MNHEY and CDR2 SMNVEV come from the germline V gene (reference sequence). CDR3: CASSPSGAEQFF. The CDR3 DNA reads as TGTGCCAGCAGTCCCTCAGGGGCTGAGCAGTTCTTC.

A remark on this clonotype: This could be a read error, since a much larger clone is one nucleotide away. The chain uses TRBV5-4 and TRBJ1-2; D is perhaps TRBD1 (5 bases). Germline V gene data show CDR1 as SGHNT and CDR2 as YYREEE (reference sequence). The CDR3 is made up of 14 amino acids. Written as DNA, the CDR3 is TGTGCCACCAGCCCGGGGCAGGGCGAACGTGGCTACACCTTC. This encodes CATSPGQGERGYTF.

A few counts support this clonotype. This CDR3 reads CASRKTRGNTEAFF. The CDR3 nucleotides read TGTGCCAGCAGGAAGACCCGAGGGAACACTGAAGCTTTCTTT. The chain combines TRBV6-5 with TRBJ1-1; the D is unclear. Trimming cost V 6 bases and J 1 base, with 12 bases left between them. The CDR3 has 14 amino acids. From germline, CDR1 is MNHEY and CDR2 SVGAGI.

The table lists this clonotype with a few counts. The CDR3 nucleotides read TGTGCCAGCTCACCATCCGCGAGGGGAAACACTGAAGCTTTCTTT. Its translation: CASSPSARGNTEAFF. V gene TRBV18 combines with J gene TRBJ1-1; possible D gene TRBD1, 5 bases. The CDR3 totals 15 residues. The germline V gene encodes CDR1 KGHSH and CDR2 LQKENI. Trimming stripped 2 bases from V and 2 bases from J, with 12 bases between.